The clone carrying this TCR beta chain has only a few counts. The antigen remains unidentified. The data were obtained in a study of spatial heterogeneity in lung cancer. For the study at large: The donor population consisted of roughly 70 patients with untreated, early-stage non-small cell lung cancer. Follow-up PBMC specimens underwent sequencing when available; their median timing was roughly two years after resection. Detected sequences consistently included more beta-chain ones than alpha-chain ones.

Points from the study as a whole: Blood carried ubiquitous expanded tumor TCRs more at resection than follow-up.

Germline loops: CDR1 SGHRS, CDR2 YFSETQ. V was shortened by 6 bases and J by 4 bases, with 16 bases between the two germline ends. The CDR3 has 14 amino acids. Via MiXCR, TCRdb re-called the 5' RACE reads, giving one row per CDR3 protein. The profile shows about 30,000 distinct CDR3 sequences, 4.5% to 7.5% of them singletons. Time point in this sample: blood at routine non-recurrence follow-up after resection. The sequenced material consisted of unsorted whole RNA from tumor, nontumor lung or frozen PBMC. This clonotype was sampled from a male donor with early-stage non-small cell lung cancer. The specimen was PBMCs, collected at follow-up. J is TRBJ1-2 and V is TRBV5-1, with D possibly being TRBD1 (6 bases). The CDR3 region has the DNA TGCGCCAGCAACCCACAGGGAGATGCCTATGGCTACACCTTC. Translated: CASNPQGDAYGYTF.